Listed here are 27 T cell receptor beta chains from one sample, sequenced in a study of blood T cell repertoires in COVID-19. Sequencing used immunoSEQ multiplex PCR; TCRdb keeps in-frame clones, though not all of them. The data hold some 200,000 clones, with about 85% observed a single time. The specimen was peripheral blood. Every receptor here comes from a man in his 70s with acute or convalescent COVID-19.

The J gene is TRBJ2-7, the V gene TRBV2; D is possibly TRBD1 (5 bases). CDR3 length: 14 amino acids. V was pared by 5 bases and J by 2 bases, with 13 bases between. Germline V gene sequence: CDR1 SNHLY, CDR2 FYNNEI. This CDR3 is CASSPDSEPYEQYF. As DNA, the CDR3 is TGTGCCAGCAGTCCAGACAGTGAACCCTACGAGCAGTACTTC.

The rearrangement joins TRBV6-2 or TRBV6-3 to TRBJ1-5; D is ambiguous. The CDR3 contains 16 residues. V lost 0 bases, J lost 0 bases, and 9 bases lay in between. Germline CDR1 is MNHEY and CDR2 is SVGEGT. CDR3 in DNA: TGTGCCAGCAGTTACTCGATCGGGGATAGCAATCAGCCCCAGCATTTT. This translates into CASSYSIGDSNQPQHF.

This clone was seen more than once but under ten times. CDR3 residues: CASAEAGGKISPLHF. In nucleotides, the CDR3 is TGCGCCAGCGCTGAGGCAGGGGGTAAAATTTCACCCCTCCACTTT. The chain recombines TRBV23-1 with TRBJ1-6, with 7 bases aligning to TRBD1. TRBV23-1 is marked as an open reading frame, function uncertain. The V segment lost 8 bases and the J segment 9 bases; nucleotides outside the gene matches: 13. This CDR3 spans 15 amino acids.

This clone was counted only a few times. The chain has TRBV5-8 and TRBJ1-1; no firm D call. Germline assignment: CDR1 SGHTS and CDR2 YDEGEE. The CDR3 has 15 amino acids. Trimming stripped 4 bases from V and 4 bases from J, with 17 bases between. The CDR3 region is CASSLLGGVGTEAFF. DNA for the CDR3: TGTGCCAGCAGCCTACTGGGAGGCGTTGGCACTGAAGCTTTCTTT.

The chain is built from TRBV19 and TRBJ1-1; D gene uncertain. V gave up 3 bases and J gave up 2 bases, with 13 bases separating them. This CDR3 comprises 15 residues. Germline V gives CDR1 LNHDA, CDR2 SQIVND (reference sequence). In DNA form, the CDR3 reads TGTGCCAGTAGTATCCTCCTACAGAGTAACACTGAAGCTTTCTTT. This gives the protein CASSILLQSNTEAFF.

In DNA, the CDR3 is TGTGCCAGTAGTACGGGACAGGGAAGTCAGCCCCAGCATTTT. Amino acid sequence: CASSTGQGSQPQHF. The rearrangement uses TRBV19 and TRBJ1-5; 9 bases are a match to TRBD1. CDR3 length equals 14 residues. V dropped 4 bases and J dropped 6; count of bases not matched to a gene: 4. Germline V CDR1 and CDR2: LNHDA, SQIVND (reference sequence).

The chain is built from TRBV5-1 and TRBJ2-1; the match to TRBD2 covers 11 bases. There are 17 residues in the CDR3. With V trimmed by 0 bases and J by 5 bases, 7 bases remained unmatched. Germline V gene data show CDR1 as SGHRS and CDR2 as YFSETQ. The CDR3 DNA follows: TGCGCCAGCAGCTTGGAACTAGCGGGAGCAGGCAACAATGAGCAGTTCTTC. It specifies CASSLELAGAGNNEQFF.

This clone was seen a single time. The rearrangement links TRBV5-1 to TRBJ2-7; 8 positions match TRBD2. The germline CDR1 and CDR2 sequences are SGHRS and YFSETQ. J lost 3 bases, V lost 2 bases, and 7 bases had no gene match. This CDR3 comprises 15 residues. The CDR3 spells CASSLDPGLVYEQYF. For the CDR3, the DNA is TGCGCCAGCAGCTTAGACCCGGGACTAGTCTACGAGCAGTACTTC.

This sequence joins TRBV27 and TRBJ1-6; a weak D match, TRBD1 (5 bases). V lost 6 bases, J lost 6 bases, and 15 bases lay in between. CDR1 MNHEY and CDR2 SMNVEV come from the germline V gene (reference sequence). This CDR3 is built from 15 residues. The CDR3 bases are TGTGCCAGCAGGCTACAGGTTTTGGTTAATTCACCCCTCCACTTT. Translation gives CASRLQVLVNSPLHF.

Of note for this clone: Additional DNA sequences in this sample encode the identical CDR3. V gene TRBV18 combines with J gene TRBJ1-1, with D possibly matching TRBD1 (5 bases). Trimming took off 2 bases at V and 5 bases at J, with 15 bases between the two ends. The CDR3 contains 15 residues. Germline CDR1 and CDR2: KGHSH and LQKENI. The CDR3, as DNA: TGTGCCAGCTCACCATCTAGGCAGGGAGGGACTGAAGCTTTCTTT. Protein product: CASSPSRQGGTEAFF.

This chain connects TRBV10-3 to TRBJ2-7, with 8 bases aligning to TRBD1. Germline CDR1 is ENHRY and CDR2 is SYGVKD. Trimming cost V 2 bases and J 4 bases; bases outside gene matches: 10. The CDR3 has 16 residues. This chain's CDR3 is CAISEPGTGGAYEQYF. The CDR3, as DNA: TGTGCCATCAGTGAGCCTGGGACAGGAGGGGCATACGAGCAGTACTTC.

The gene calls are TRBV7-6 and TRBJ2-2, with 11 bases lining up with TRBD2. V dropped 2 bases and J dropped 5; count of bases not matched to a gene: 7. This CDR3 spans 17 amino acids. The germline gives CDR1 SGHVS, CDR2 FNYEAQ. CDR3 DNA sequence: TGTGCCAGCAGCTTATTGGCTAGCGGGAGGAGTACCGGGGAGCTGTTTTTT. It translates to CASSLLASGRSTGELFF.

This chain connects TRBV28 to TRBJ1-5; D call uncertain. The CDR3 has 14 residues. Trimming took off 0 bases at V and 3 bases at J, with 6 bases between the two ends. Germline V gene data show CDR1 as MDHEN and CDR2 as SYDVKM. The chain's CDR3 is CASSLWTPNQPQHF. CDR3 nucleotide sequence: TGTGCCAGCAGTTTATGGACTCCCAATCAGCCCCAGCATTTT.

The CDR3 loop is CASSLEPGTNYYYNEQFF. CDR3 nucleotides: TGTGCCAGCAGTCTTGAGCCCGGGACTAACTACTACTACAATGAGCAGTTCTTC. The chain is built from TRBV27 and TRBJ2-1, with 7 bases lining up with TRBD2. There are 18 residues in the CDR3. With 5 bases clipped from V and 3 bases from J, the junction kept 16 bases outside the gene matches. Germline V gene sequence: CDR1 MNHEY, CDR2 SMNVEV (reference sequence).

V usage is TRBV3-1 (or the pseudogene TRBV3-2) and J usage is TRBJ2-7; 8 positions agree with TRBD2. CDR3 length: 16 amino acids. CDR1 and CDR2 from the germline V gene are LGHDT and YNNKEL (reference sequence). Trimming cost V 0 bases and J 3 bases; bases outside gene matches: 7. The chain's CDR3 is CASSQELPAGVYEQYF. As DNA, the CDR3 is TGTGCCAGCAGCCAAGAGCTTCCAGCGGGAGTCTACGAGCAGTACTTC.

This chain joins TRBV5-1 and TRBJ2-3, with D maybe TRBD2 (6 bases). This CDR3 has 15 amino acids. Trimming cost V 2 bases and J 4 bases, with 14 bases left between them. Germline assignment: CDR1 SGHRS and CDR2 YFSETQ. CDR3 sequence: CASSFNGRGPDTQYF. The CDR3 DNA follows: TGCGCCAGCAGCTTTAACGGGAGAGGGCCAGATACGCAGTATTTT.

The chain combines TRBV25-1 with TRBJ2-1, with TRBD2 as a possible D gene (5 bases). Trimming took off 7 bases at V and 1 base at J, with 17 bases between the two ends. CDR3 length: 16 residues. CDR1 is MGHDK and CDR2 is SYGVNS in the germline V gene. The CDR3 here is CASTKATAESYNEQFF. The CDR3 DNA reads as TGTGCCAGCACCAAAGCCACAGCGGAATCCTACAATGAGCAGTTCTTC. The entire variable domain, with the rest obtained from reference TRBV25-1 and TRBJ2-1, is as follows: EADIYQTPRYLVIGTGKKITLECSQTMGHDKMYWYQQDPGMELHLIHYSYGVNSTEKGDLSSESTVSRIRTEHFPLTLESARPSHTSQYLCASTKATAESYNEQFFGPGTRLTVL.

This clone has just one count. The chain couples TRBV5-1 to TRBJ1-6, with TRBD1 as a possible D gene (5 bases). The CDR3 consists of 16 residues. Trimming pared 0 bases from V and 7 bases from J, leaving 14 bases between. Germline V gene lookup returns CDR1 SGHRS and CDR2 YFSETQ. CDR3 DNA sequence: TGCGCCAGCAGCTTGGAATTAGCAGGGAGGAATTCACCCCTCCACTTT. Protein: CASSLELAGRNSPLHF. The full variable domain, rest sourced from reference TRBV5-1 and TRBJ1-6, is KAGVTQTPRYLIKTRGQQVTLSCSPISGHRSVSWYQQTPGQGLQFLFEYFSETQRNKGNFPGRFSGRQFSNSRSEMNVSTLELGDSALYLCASSLELAGRNSPLHFGNGTRLTVT.

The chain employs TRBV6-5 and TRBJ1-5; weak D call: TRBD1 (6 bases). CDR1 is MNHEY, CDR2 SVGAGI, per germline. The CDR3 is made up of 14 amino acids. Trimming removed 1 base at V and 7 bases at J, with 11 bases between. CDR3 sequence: CASSYLQGTQPQHF. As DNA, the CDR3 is TGTGCCAGCAGTTACTTACAGGGTACCCAGCCCCAGCATTTT.

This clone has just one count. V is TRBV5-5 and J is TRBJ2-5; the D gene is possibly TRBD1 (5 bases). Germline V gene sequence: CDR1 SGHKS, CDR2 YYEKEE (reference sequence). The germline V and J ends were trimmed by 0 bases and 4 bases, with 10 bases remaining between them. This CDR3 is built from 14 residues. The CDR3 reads CASSLGQGAETQYF. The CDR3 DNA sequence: TGTGCCAGCAGCTTGGGGCAGGGCGCAGAGACCCAGTACTTC.

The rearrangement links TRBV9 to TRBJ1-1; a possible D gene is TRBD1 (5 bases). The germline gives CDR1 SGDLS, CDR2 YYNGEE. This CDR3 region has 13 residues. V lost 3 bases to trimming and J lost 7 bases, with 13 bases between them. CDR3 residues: CASSEGVLGEAFF. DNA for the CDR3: TGTGCCAGCAGCGAAGGGGTCCTGGGTGAAGCTTTCTTT.

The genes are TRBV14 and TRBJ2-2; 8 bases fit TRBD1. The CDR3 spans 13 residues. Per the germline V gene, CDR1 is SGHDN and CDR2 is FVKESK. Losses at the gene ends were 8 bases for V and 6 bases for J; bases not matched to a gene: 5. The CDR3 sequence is CASRDRRAGELFF. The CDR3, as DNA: TGTGCCAGCCGGGACAGGAGAGCCGGGGAGCTGTTTTTT.

Here the CDR3 reads CASSTGQDETQYF. CDR3 bases: TGTGCCAGTAGTACAGGACAGGACGAGACCCAGTACTTC. V gene TRBV19 combines with J gene TRBJ2-5, with 7 bases fitting TRBD1. V lost 4 bases and J lost 5; bases outside the gene matches: 4. This CDR3 is built from 13 residues. The V gene's germline CDR1 is LNHDA and CDR2 SQIVND (reference sequence).

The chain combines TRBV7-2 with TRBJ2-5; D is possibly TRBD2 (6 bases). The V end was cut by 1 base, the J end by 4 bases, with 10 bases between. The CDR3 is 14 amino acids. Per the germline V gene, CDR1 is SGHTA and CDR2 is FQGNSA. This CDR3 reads CASSLGWRGETQYF. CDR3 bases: TGTGCCAGCAGCTTAGGGTGGCGGGGAGAGACCCAGTACTTC.

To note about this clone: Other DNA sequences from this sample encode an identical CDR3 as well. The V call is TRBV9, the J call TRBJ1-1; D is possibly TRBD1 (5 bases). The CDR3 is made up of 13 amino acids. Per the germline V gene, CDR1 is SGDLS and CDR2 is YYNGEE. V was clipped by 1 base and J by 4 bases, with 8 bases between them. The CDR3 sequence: CASSVQGGTEAFF. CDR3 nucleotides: TGTGCCAGCAGCGTACAGGGTGGCACTGAAGCTTTCTTT.

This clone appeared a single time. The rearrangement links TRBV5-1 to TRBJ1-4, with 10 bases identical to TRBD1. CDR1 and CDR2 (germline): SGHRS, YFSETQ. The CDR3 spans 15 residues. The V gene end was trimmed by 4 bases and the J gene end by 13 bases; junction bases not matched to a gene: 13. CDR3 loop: CASSTDRGAYSGLFF. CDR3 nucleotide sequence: TGCGCCAGCAGCACGGACAGGGGGGCTTATAGCGGACTGTTTTTT.

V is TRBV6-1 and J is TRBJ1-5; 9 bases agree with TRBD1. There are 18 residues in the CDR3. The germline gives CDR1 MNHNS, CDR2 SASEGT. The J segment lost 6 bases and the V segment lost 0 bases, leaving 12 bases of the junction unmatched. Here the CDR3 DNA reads TGTGCCAGCAGTGAAGCCATTGCGGGACAGGGTTGGGGTCAGCCCCAGCATTTT. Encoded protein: CASSEAIAGQGWGQPQHF.